This T cell receptor (beta chain) was obtained from a study of blood T cell repertoires in COVID-19. Study at large: COVID-19 samples, acute and convalescent, were from the United States, Italy and Spain. PBMCs, B-cell-depleted T cells, or T cells provided the cDNA or gDNA that made up the material.

This clone was recorded a few times. As processed by the authors: Scientists estimated how many nucleated cells there were by amplifying reference gene primers. Here immunoSEQ multiplex PCR was the method, and the copy in TCRdb shows in-frame clones only, minus some. The V and J calls and clone size are taken from that table; D and trimming were inferred from the DNA. This table has some 45,000 clones, roughly 87% appearing once. The CDR3 is 16 residues long. Germline assignment: CDR1 LNHDA and CDR2 SQIVND (reference sequence). The V and J ends lost 3 bases and 4 bases, in that order; junction bases with no gene match: 7.

The J gene is TRBJ2-7, the V gene TRBV19; TRBD2 aligns across 12 bases. The TCR sequence derives from a man aged 60 to 69 with active COVID-19. Sequenced: peripheral blood. CDR3 coding DNA: TGTGCCAGTAGTATCAAACTAGCGGGAGGTCATTACGAGCAGTACTTC. Encoded protein: CASSIKLAGGHYEQYF.